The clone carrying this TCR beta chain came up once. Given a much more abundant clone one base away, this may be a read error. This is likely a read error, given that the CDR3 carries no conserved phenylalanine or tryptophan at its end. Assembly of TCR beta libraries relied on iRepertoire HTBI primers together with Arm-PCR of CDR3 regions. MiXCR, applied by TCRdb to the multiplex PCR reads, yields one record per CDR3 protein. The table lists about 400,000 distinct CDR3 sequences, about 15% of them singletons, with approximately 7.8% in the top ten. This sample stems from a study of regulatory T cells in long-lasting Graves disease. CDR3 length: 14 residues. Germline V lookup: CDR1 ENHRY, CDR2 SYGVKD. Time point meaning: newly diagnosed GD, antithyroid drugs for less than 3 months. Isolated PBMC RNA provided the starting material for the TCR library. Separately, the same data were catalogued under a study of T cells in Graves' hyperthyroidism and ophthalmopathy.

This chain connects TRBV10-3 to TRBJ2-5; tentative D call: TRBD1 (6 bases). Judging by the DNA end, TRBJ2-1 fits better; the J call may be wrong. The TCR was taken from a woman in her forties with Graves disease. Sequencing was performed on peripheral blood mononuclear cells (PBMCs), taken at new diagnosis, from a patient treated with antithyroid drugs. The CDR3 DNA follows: TGTGCCATCAGAGGGACAACCTCCTACAATGAGCAGTTCCTC. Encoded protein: CAIRGTTSYNEQFL.